The rows below give T cell receptor beta chains drawn from one sample of a study of T cells in Graves' hyperthyroidism and ophthalmopathy. TCRdb recomputed calls from the multiplex PCR reads with MiXCR, one row per CDR3 protein. Of about 500,000 distinct CDR3 sequences in the sample, approximately 49% are singletons; the top ten hold roughly 45%. Sequencing was done on a sample of peripheral blood or thyroid tissue (not recorded which). Receptor source: an adult woman with Graves' disease, either hyperthyroidism or ophthalmopathy (not recorded which). Each CDR3 is given without its conserved first and last residue.

J,V,CDR3
TRBJ2-7,TRBV20-1,SAVRGLAGVYEQY
TRBJ2-5,TRBV5-1,ASSQTGGRETQY
TRBJ2-7,TRBV7-9,ASSSSAGGAHEQY
TRBJ1-5,TRBV5-1,ASSFGPGDQPQH
TRBJ2-6,TRBV29-1,SVIHSGANVLT
TRBJ1-6,TRBV3-1,ASDPGYNSPLH
TRBJ1-3,TRBV7-2,ASSLGMNTIY
TRBJ1-1,TRBV19,ASSILGFYTEAF
TRBJ2-7,TRBV7-6,ASHPSGSYEQY
TRBJ1-1,TRBV7-9,ASSRQGGYTEAF
TRBJ2-5,TRBV12-3/TRBV12-4,ASRRLAEARETQY
TRBJ2-7,TRBV7-2,ASSLLAGNPSGEQY
TRBJ1-5,TRBV7-2,ASSPSTRLGNQPQH
TRBJ1-2,TRBV10-3,AWSVPGGRDYGYT
TRBJ1-6,TRBV6-1,ASSRPYNSPLH
TRBJ1-2,TRBV15,ATSRDRGYGYT
TRBJ2-7,TRBV7-2,ASSRDRGLDEQY
TRBJ1-5,TRBV19,ASSFAGPNQPQH
TRBJ1-6,TRBV2,ASSATVQVRNSPLH
TRBJ1-2,TRBV12-3/TRBV12-4,ASTGRGGYGYT
TRBJ1-1,TRBV20-1,SAIRQGAAEAF
TRBJ2-5,TRBV2,ASSARDASGRGETQY
TRBJ1-2,TRBV24-1,ATSDLLGYGYT
TRBJ2-7,TRBV11-2,ASTGWLAGNEQY